These 25 T cell receptor beta chains originate from one sample sequenced in a study of T-cell memory formation after mild COVID-19. TCRdb re-derived calls from the 5' RACE reads in MiXCR, one entry per CDR3 protein. Of about 49,000 distinct CDR3 sequences in the sample, 25% to 30% were seen once. The sample comprised PBMCs or a T cell subset sorted from them (not recorded which). The receptors were gathered from a man aged 18 to 30 who had mild COVID-19 (a few samples of this study predate the infection). Cell type and time point are not known.

This clonotype showed up many times. V usage is TRBV11-2 and J usage is TRBJ2-3; 10 nucleotides agree with TRBD2. Germline CDR1 reads SGHAT; CDR2 reads FQNNGV. The J segment lost 5 bases and the V segment lost 7 bases, leaving 9 bases of the junction unmatched. The CDR3 contains 15 residues. This chain's CDR3 is CASTLSGGAIDTQYF. The CDR3 region has the DNA TGTGCCAGCACCCTAAGCGGGGGGGCCATAGATACGCAGTATTTT.

V is TRBV7-9 and J is TRBJ2-5, with 8 positions matching TRBD2. The germline V gene has CDR1 SEHNR and CDR2 FQNEAQ (reference sequence). The CDR3 contains 15 residues. V shed 5 bases and J 5 bases; nucleotides not matched to a gene: 10. CDR3 nucleotides: TGTGCCAGCAGCGACTTCACCGGGGGGGTGGAGACCCAGTACTTC. Translation gives CASSDFTGGVETQYF.

This CDR3 is CASSRHYSNQPQHF. In DNA form, the CDR3 reads TGTGCCAGCAGTCGACATTATAGCAATCAGCCCCAGCATTTT. The V and J genes are TRBV2 and TRBJ1-5, with unresolved D. The CDR3 is made up of 14 amino acids. Between the trimmed V and J ends, which lost 5 bases and 0 bases, there was a span of 8 bases. Germline V CDR1 and CDR2: SNHLY, FYNNEI.

This clonotype has more than one count but fewer than ten. The chain has TRBV28 and TRBJ1-1; D unclear. Germline CDR1 MDHEN, CDR2 SYDVKM. This CDR3 spans 12 amino acids. The V gene lost 2 bases and the J gene lost 5 bases, with 6 bases spanning the gap. The CDR3 sequence: CASSLGRTEAFF. The CDR3 nucleotides read TGTGCCAGCAGTTTAGGTCGAACTGAAGCTTTCTTT.

The chain combines TRBV4-2 with TRBJ2-5; no reliable D call. Germline CDR1 and CDR2: LGHNA and YNFKEQ. Trimming cost V 4 bases and J 2 bases, with 14 bases left between them. The CDR3 spans 15 residues. This chain's CDR3 is CASSPRSMTQETQYF. DNA of the CDR3: TGTGCCAGCAGCCCCCGGAGTATGACGCAAGAGACCCAGTACTTC.

This clonotype has only one observation. The genes are TRBV27 and TRBJ2-7; D remains unclear. This CDR3 comprises 14 residues. Germline V CDR1 and CDR2: MNHEY, SMNVEV (reference sequence). The V end lost 2 bases, the J end lost 6 bases, and 14 bases lay between the germline ends. The CDR3 here is CASSLGPSFSEQYF. CDR3 coding DNA: TGTGCCAGCAGTTTAGGCCCCTCGTTTAGCGAGCAGTACTTC.

On this clonotype: A junction end diverges from the germline sequence, so it may reflect a read error. The J gene is TRBJ2-5, the V gene TRBV11-2; 8 bases match TRBD2. Per germline, CDR1 SGHAT and CDR2 FQNNGV. CDR3 length equals 16 residues. CDR3: CASSLDAGTRSETQYF. In DNA form, the CDR3 reads TGTGCCAGCAGCCTAGATGCCGGGACTAGGAGTGAGACCCAGTACTTC.

The genes are TRBV6-1 and TRBJ1-1; tentative D call: TRBD1 (6 bases). Germline V gene lookup returns CDR1 MNHNS and CDR2 SASEGT. Trimming pared 3 bases from V and 3 bases from J, leaving 17 bases between. CDR3 length: 16 residues. CDR3 in amino acids: CASSDSTVRGYTEAFF. Written as DNA, the CDR3 is TGTGCCAGCAGTGATAGCACGGTGAGGGGGTACACTGAAGCTTTCTTT.

This clonotype was counted ten times or more. V gene TRBV20-1 combines with J gene TRBJ2-1; 7 nucleotides match TRBD1. The J segment lost 0 bases and the V segment lost 2 bases, leaving 7 bases of the junction unmatched. CDR1 and CDR2 from the germline V gene are DFQATT and SNEGSKA (reference sequence). The CDR3 contains 16 residues. CDR3 in DNA: TGCAGTGCTAGAAAGGACAGGCCGAGCTCCTACAATGAGCAGTTCTTC. Translating gives CSARKDRPSSYNEQFF.

Many counts were recorded for this clonotype. The J gene is TRBJ1-1, the V gene TRBV7-2; D is unresolved. The germline gives CDR1 SGHTA, CDR2 FQGNSA. V shed 5 bases and J shed 0 bases, with 7 bases lying between them. There are 13 residues in the CDR3. The CDR3 DNA follows: TGTGCCAGCAGCCTATCACTGAACACTGAAGCTTTCTTT. It encodes CASSLSLNTEAFF.

This clonotype was detected only a few times. Written as DNA, the CDR3 is TGTGCCAGCAGGATCAGCGGGGGGCGAGATACGCAGTATTTT. Amino acids: CASRISGGRDTQYF. J is TRBJ2-3 and V is TRBV12-3 or TRBV12-4; 9 positions match TRBD2. Trimming at V came to 6 bases and at J to 5 bases, leaving 6 bases not matched to a gene. The CDR3 runs 14 residues.

This clonotype turned up a few times. The rearrangement uses TRBV5-1 and TRBJ2-1; 8 positions agree with TRBD1. The V segment lost 3 bases and the J segment 5 bases; nucleotides outside the gene matches: 7. Germline loops: CDR1 SGHRS, CDR2 YFSETQ. CDR3 length: 15 amino acids. The CDR3 reads CASSYRGRTDNEQFF. CDR3 nucleotide sequence: TGCGCCAGCAGCTACAGGGGGAGAACGGACAATGAGCAGTTCTTC.

V gene TRBV30 combines with J gene TRBJ1-2, with D hard to call. CDR3 length: 12 residues. The V end was cut by 0 bases, the J end by 10 bases, with 12 bases between. Germline values: CDR1 GTSNPN, CDR2 SVGIG (reference sequence). The CDR3 reads CAWSVSTYSYTF. CDR3 DNA sequence: TGTGCCTGGAGTGTATCGACGTATTCCTACACCTTC.

The chain couples TRBV29-1 to TRBJ1-2; unclear D gene. Trimming left V 3 bases short and J 7 bases short, with 12 bases between. The CDR3 spans 12 residues. Germline CDR1 and CDR2: SQVTM and ANQGSEA. CDR3 in DNA: TGCAGCGTTGAGTCGGGTTTGGGTGGCTACACCTTC. Residues: CSVESGLGGYTF.

The V and J genes are TRBV20-1 and TRBJ2-7; TRBD1 agrees at 8 bases. Trimming cost V 3 bases and J 4 bases; bases outside gene matches: 8. The germline V gene has CDR1 DFQATT and CDR2 SNEGSKA (reference sequence). This CDR3 region has 14 residues. This chain's CDR3 is CSASGQGQKYEQYF. CDR3 DNA: TGCAGTGCTAGTGGACAGGGTCAAAAGTACGAGCAGTACTTC.

The chain links TRBV7-9 to TRBJ2-3; D gene ambiguous. From germline, CDR1 is SEHNR and CDR2 FQNEAQ (reference sequence). This CDR3 spans 14 amino acids. Trimming shortened V by 2 bases and J by 1 base, and 7 bases separated the two germline ends. The CDR3 nucleotides read TGTGCCAGCAGCTTAATAATAGGCACAGATACGCAGTATTTT. This translates into CASSLIIGTDTQYF. The variable domain in full, completed from reference TRBV7-9 and TRBJ2-3, reads DTGVSQNPRHKITKRGQNVTFRCDPISEHNRLYWYRQTLGQGPEFLTYFQNEAQLEKSRLLSDRFSAERPKGSFSTLEIQRTEQGDSAMYLCASSLIIGTDTQYFGPGTRLTVL.

V is TRBV5-1 and J is TRBJ1-1; perhaps TRBD1 as D (5 bases). Germline V lookup: CDR1 SGHRS, CDR2 YFSETQ. The CDR3 length is 16 residues. The V end lost 7 bases, the J end lost 3 bases, and 22 bases lay between the germline ends. CDR3 nucleotide sequence: TGCGCCAGCCAACAGATGGGGGGGAATGTGGACACTGAAGCTTTCTTT. It translates to CASQQMGGNVDTEAFF.

The chain joins TRBV6-6 to TRBJ1-6; 9 bases map to TRBD1. Per the germline V gene, CDR1 is MNHNY and CDR2 is SVGAGI (reference sequence). This CDR3 is built from 16 residues. J was trimmed by 9 bases and V by 5 bases; bases with no gene match: 11. The CDR3 protein is CASSTRDRAKTSPLHF. CDR3 coding DNA: TGTGCCAGCAGTACCCGGGACAGGGCGAAAACTTCACCCCTCCACTTT.

The chain has TRBV6-6 and TRBJ2-7; 9 bases align to TRBD1. Germline assignment: CDR1 MNHNY and CDR2 SVGAGI (reference sequence). Trimming took 6 bases from V and 6 from J; bases not matched to a gene: 9. This CDR3 contains 14 residues. CDR3 DNA: TGTGCCAGCAGCCCCCGGACAGGGGCGATCGAGCAGTACGTC. This codes for CASSPRTGAIEQYV.

This chain connects TRBV6-2 or TRBV6-3 to TRBJ1-2; D is unclear. The CDR3 runs to 11 residues. CDR1 and CDR2 from the germline V gene are MNHEY and SVGEGT. The V end lost 5 bases, the J end lost 6 bases, and 7 bases lay between the germline ends. In DNA form, the CDR3 reads TGTGCCAGCAGTCCCGGGGATGGCTACACCTTC. Amino acid sequence: CASSPGDGYTF.

This chain joins TRBV5-1 and TRBJ2-5, with D unclear. CDR3 length equals 13 residues. Germline-derived CDR1 and CDR2 are SGHRS and YFSETQ. V was trimmed by 0 bases and J by 5 bases, leaving 8 bases between them. In nucleotides, the CDR3 is TGCGCCAGCAGCTTGGCAGGTGACGAGACCCAGTACTTC. Amino acid sequence: CASSLAGDETQYF.

The chain links TRBV10-3 to TRBJ2-7; D gene uncertain. The CDR3 has 13 residues. Germline CDR1 reads ENHRY; CDR2 reads SYGVKD. Deletions cut 3 bases from V and 1 base from J, with 7 bases between. In DNA form, the CDR3 reads TGTGCCATCAGTGACGGCAGATCCTACGAGCAGTACTTC. It specifies CAISDGRSYEQYF.

The V gene is TRBV7-8, the J gene TRBJ2-5, with 7 bases that match TRBD1. This CDR3 has 13 residues. Germline V gene lookup returns CDR1 SGHVS and CDR2 FQNEAQ. The V gene end was trimmed by 6 bases and the J gene end by 5 bases; junction bases not matched to a gene: 6. The CDR3 sequence is CASRQGQAETQYF. The DNA of the CDR3 is TGTGCCAGCAGACAAGGACAGGCCGAGACCCAGTACTTC.

This clonotype was counted only a few times. V and J are TRBV12-3 or TRBV12-4 and TRBJ1-1; perhaps TRBD1 as D (6 bases). V lost 5 bases to trimming and J lost 7 bases, with 23 bases between them. The CDR3 length is 16 residues. CDR3 in DNA: TGTGCCAGCAGTCTCAATACAGGGCCCCTAGGTGGTGAAGCTTTCTTT. Its translation: CASSLNTGPLGGEAFF.

V gene TRBV5-1 combines with J gene TRBJ2-6; the D is unclear. The ends were cut back, 0 bases at V and 0 bases at J, with 16 bases in the middle. Germline V CDR1 and CDR2: SGHRS, YFSETQ. The CDR3 consists of 19 residues. CDR3 DNA sequence: TGCGCCAGCAGCTTGGCCTGGACGCAGGCCCACTCTGGGGCCAACGTCCTGACTTTC. Protein: CASSLAWTQAHSGANVLTF.